Given below is one T cell receptor beta chain in context. What it binds is not known. The data belong to a study of vaccination and CD4 T cells after COVID-19. Cultured CD4+ T cell DNA was sequenced using the Oncomine TCR Beta short-read assay. TCRdb passed the PCR reads through MiXCR, listing each CDR3 protein once. The top ten hold more than 13% of the sample, which has thousands of distinct CDR3 sequences, 16% seen once. Described treatment: approximately nine-day PBMC culture with coronavirus spike peptide pools or control peptides (ViraFEST assay). The source material was CD4+ T cells from blood, cultured in vitro. The sequence was collected from a human donor who had recovered from COVID-19.

Written as DNA, the CDR3 is TGTGCCAGCACCAACCTACTGGGGAGCACTGAAGCTTTCTTT. This gives the protein CASTNLLGSTEAFF. The chain has TRBV12-3 or TRBV12-4 and TRBJ1-1, with D unclear. V gave up 7 bases and J gave up 4 bases, with 16 bases separating them. This CDR3 contains 14 residues.